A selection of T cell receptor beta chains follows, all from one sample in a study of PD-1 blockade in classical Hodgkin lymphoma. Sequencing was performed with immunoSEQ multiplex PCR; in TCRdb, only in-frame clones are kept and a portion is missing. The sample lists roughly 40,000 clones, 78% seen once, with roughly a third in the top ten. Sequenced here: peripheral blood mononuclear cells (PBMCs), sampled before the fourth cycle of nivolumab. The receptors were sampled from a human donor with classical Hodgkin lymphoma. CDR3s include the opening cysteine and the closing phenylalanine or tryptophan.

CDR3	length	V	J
CASSLGIRGRNTEAFF	16	TRBV5-6	TRBJ1-1
CASSQDSGFEAFF	13	TRBV4-3	TRBJ1-1
CASSYQAGYTF	11	TRBV6-6	TRBJ1-2
CAGQTGGTYEQYF	13	TRBV18	TRBJ2-7
CASSLELVVPAGELFF	16	TRBV7-2	TRBJ2-2
CASSITLGQGEEKLFF	16	TRBV19	TRBJ1-4
CASSFSRGDRLNTEAFF	17	TRBV27	TRBJ1-1
CAISGTYGGELFF	13	TRBV10-3	TRBJ2-2
CAISEWAGTSTEAFF	15	TRBV10-3	TRBJ1-1
CSVVSDRGDEQYF	13	TRBV29-1	TRBJ2-7
CASSFVGGRMNTEAFF	16	TRBV28	TRBJ1-1
CASSARQWTDTQYF	14	TRBV5-8	TRBJ2-3
CASSSNRDPGYTF	13	TRBV7-2	TRBJ1-2
CASGGPGWLDRNNEQFF	17	TRBV6-4	TRBJ2-1